This T cell receptor beta chain was found in a study of yellow fever vaccine responses in identical twins. Broader study findings: Twins reportedly appeared to share part of their vaccine T cell response while keeping part individual.

TCRdb re-called the RT-PCR reads through MiXCR, storing one row per CDR3 protein. The profile shows tens of thousands of distinct CDR3 sequences, less than 70% of them singletons. V was clipped by 4 bases and J by 3 bases; unmatched bases: 6. The germline V gene has CDR1 DFQATT and CDR2 SNEGSKA (reference sequence). The CDR3 contains 13 residues. Remarks on this clonotype: Its target is unknown.

The V call is TRBV20-1, the J call TRBJ2-7; 7 bases agree with TRBD1. The sample here was T cells from blood (PBMCs), unsorted or a sorted subset (not recorded which), taken before or after yellow fever vaccination (not recorded which). The TCR originated in a woman in her late teens or twenties who received the yellow fever vaccine. CDR3 nucleotides: TGCAGTGCTAAGACAGGGAGAAGCTACGAGCAGTACTTC. Translated, it gives CSAKTGRSYEQYF.